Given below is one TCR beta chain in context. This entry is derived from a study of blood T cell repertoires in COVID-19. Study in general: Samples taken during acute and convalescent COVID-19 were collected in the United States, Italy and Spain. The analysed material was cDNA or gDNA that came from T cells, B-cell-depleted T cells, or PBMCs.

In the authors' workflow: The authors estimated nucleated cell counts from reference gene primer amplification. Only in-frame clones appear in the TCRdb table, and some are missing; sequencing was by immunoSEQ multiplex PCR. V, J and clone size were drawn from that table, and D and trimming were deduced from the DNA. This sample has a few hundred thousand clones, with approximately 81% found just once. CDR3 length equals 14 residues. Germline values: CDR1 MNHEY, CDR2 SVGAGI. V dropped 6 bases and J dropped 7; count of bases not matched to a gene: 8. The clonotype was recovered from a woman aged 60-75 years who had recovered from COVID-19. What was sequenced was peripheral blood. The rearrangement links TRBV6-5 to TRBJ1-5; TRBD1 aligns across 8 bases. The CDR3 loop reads CASREGAGGQPQHF. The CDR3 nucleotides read TGTGCCAGCAGGGAGGGGGCAGGGGGCCAGCCCCAGCATTTT.